One and the same sample provided the 20 T cell receptor beta chains below, sequenced in a study of human T cells and chemical hapten exposure. MiXCR, run by TCRdb on the RACE reads, gives a single entry per CDR3 protein. The table shows about 120,000 distinct CDR3 sequences, with about 11% occurring only once. Time point indicated: patch test 3, about 24 weeks after DPC sensitization. Sample treatment: therapeutic diphenylcyclopropenone sensitization with weekly scalp DPC. This material consisted of whole blood, taken in connection with sensitization to the hapten diphenylcyclopropenone (DPC). These TCRs come from a woman in her 50s with alopecia areata. Some clones in this sample may be carry-over from other donors' samples.

In the case of this clonotype: This clone may be a read error of a much larger clone one base away. The chain employs TRBV15 and TRBJ2-3; D remains unclear. Per the germline V gene, CDR1 is LNHNV and CDR2 is YYDKDF (reference sequence). V lost 5 bases to trimming and J lost 2 bases, with 8 bases between them. CDR3 length equals 13 residues. For the CDR3, the DNA is TGTGCCACCAGCGGTCCAGCCACAGATACGCAGTATTTT. Translating it yields CATSGPATDTQYF. The whole variable domain, remainder taken from reference TRBV15 and TRBJ2-3, is DAMVIQNPRYQVTQFGKPVTLSCSQTLNHNVMYWYQQKSSQAPKLLFHYYDKDFNNEADTPDNFQSRRPNTSFCFLDIRSPGLGDTAMYLCATSGPATDTQYFGPGTRLTVL.

V and J are TRBV6-5 and TRBJ1-2; D not resolved. The CDR3 contains 13 residues. Trimming cost V 6 bases and J 3 bases, with 11 bases left between them. Germline V CDR1 and CDR2: MNHEY, SVGAGI. CDR3 bases: TGTGCCAGCAGCCTAGACCCCTACTATGGCTACACCTTC. Its translation: CASSLDPYYGYTF.

The genes are TRBV6-5 and TRBJ1-1; D not resolved. Per germline, CDR1 MNHEY and CDR2 SVGAGI. V was cut by 11 bases and J by 1 base, with 14 bases left in between. The CDR3 is made up of 13 amino acids. Here the CDR3 reads CAVALAQNTEAFF. As DNA, the CDR3 is TGTGCCGTAGCTCTGGCGCAGAACACTGAAGCTTTCTTT.

This clonotype was detected only a few times. The CDR3 DNA is TGTGCCAGCTCTGGCAGGAGAGGGGGTCAGCCCCAGCATTTT. Protein: CASSGRRGGQPQHF. This chain uses TRBV6-5 with TRBJ1-5, with a tentative D call TRBD1 (6 bases). The V gene lost 8 bases and the J gene lost 6 bases, with 17 bases spanning the gap. In germline, CDR1 is MNHEY, CDR2 SVGAGI. The CDR3 is 14 amino acids.

This clonotype has more than one count but fewer than ten. The chain combines TRBV28 with TRBJ1-5; D gene uncertain. V lost 6 bases and J lost 7, with 19 bases in between. This CDR3 contains 15 residues. Germline lookup yields CDR1 MDHEN and CDR2 SYDVKM. The CDR3 region is CASSPLMFSGQPQHF. CDR3 in DNA: TGTGCCAGCAGCCCCTTGATGTTTTCGGGCCAGCCCCAGCATTTT.

This clonotype appeared many times. This chain joins TRBV5-8 and TRBJ2-7; the match to TRBD1 covers 8 bases. Germline CDR1 is SGHTS and CDR2 is YDEGEE. CDR3 length: 13 amino acids. With V trimmed by 7 bases and J by 4 bases, 7 bases remained unmatched. The CDR3 DNA follows: TGTGCCAGCGGAGGGACAGGCTGGTACGAGCAGTACTTC. Translation: CASGGTGWYEQYF.

The rearrangement joins TRBV6-6 to TRBJ2-1; 7 bases are shared with TRBD2. Germline-derived CDR1 and CDR2 are MNHNY and SVGAGI (reference sequence). CDR3 length: 14 amino acids. The J segment lost 9 bases and the V segment lost 5 bases, leaving 10 bases of the junction unmatched. The CDR3 bases are TGTGCCAGCAGTGGAACTAGCGCTGGGGGTGAGCAGTTCTTC. Its translation is CASSGTSAGGEQFF.

The rearrangement uses TRBV28 and TRBJ2-7; TRBD1 is a possible D gene (6 bases). Germline V gene lookup returns CDR1 MDHEN and CDR2 SYDVKM. V shed 5 bases and J shed 0 bases, with 14 bases lying between them. The CDR3 loop spans 15 amino acids. CDR3 nucleotides: TGTGCCAGCAGTCCCGGGACACCGAGCTCCTACGAGCAGTACTTC. It yields the protein CASSPGTPSSYEQYF.

Many counts were recorded for this clonotype. The genes are TRBV12-3 or TRBV12-4 and TRBJ2-2, with a tentative D call TRBD2 (6 bases). V lost 6 bases and J lost 7, with 12 bases in between. The CDR3 runs 13 residues. The CDR3 DNA follows: TGTGCCAGCAGAGCCCAGGGAGGCGGGGAGCTGTTTTTT. It encodes CASRAQGGGELFF.

V is TRBV19 and J is TRBJ2-7; 15 bases line up with TRBD2. With 10 bases clipped from V and 5 bases from J, the junction kept 9 bases outside the gene matches. The CDR3 consists of 15 residues. The germline gives CDR1 LNHDA, CDR2 SQIVND (reference sequence). The CDR3 loop is CATGGLAGGADEQYF. CDR3 nucleotide sequence: TGTGCCACCGGGGGACTAGCGGGAGGAGCTGACGAGCAGTACTTC.

This clonotype was counted ten times or more. J is TRBJ2-1 and V is TRBV19; 10 bases are a match to TRBD2. Losses at the gene ends were 3 bases for V and 9 bases for J; bases not matched to a gene: 8. CDR1 LNHDA and CDR2 SQIVND come from the germline V gene (reference sequence). The CDR3 has 15 residues. Here the CDR3 reads CASSMSSGGAGEQFF. The CDR3 bases are TGTGCCAGTAGTATGTCCAGCGGGGGGGCGGGTGAGCAGTTCTTC.

In the case of this clonotype: A much larger clone differs by one base, so this may be a read error. The chain has TRBV7-2 and TRBJ1-2, with TRBD1 as a possible D gene (5 bases). In germline, CDR1 is SGHTA, CDR2 FQGNSA. V lost 6 bases, J lost 13 bases, and 24 bases lay in between. The CDR3 is 14 amino acids. CDR3 bases: TGTGCCAGCAGTTCCACTGGGGCCAGCGGCCGTTCCACCTTC. This gives the protein CASSSTGASGRSTF.

This clonotype was seen a few times. This chain connects TRBV12-3 or TRBV12-4 to TRBJ2-3; 8 nucleotides agree with TRBD2. V lost 7 bases, J lost 1 base, and 7 bases stayed unmatched. This CDR3 is built from 15 residues. The CDR3 loop reads CASILQAGGTDTQYF. The CDR3 nucleotides are TGTGCCAGCATCCTTCAAGCGGGGGGCACAGATACGCAGTATTTT.

This clonotype was recorded a few times. J is TRBJ2-5 and V is TRBV5-1; D remains ambiguous. The ends were cut back, 0 bases at V and 1 base at J, with 10 bases in the middle. CDR3 size: 15 residues. CDR1 and CDR2 from the germline V gene are SGHRS and YFSETQ. Here the CDR3 DNA reads TGCGCCAGCAGCTTGGCCGGCGGTTCCCAAGAGACCCAGTACTTC. Translation gives CASSLAGGSQETQYF.

This clonotype was recorded a few times. The rearrangement uses TRBV12-3 or TRBV12-4 and TRBJ1-1; TRBD1 might be the D (5 bases). CDR3 length: 13 amino acids. V was pared by 6 bases and J by 2 bases, with 10 bases between. CDR3 DNA sequence: TGTGCCAGCAGCCAGGGATTTAACACTGAAGCTTTCTTT. The encoded protein is CASSQGFNTEAFF.

The chain joins TRBV6-2 or TRBV6-3 to TRBJ2-1; D ambiguous. CDR1 is MNHEY and CDR2 is SVGEGT in the germline V gene. Deletions cut 6 bases from V and 8 bases from J, with 14 bases between. The CDR3 is 13 amino acids. The chain's CDR3 is CASRSDWLDEQFF. For the CDR3, the DNA is TGTGCCAGCAGATCAGACTGGTTGGATGAGCAGTTCTTC.

Note on this clonotype: The junction departs from the called germline gene at one end, perhaps through a read error. This sequence joins TRBV6-6 and TRBJ2-5, with D unclear. The germline gives CDR1 MNHNY, CDR2 SVGAGI (reference sequence). The CDR3 totals 12 residues. The CDR3 here is CASSHSEETQYF. The CDR3 DNA reads as TGTGCCAGCAGTCACTCGGAGGAGACCCAGTACTTC.

This clonotype came up a few times. This chain uses TRBV29-1 with TRBJ2-7; TRBD1 aligns across 9 bases. The CDR3 consists of 13 residues. Germline-derived CDR1 and CDR2 are SQVTM and ANQGSEA. Trimming cost V 6 bases and J 0 bases; bases outside gene matches: 3. The CDR3 is CSVTGGSSYEQYF. Written as DNA, the CDR3 is TGCAGCGTAACAGGGGGCAGCTCCTACGAGCAGTACTTC.

The chain has TRBV15 and TRBJ2-4, with 11 bases identical to TRBD1. The CDR3 runs to 16 residues. Germline values: CDR1 LNHNV, CDR2 YYDKDF (reference sequence). The junction had 10 bases not matched to a gene; V was cut back by 5 bases and J by 7 bases. The chain's CDR3 is CATSGRTGGHRNIQYF. In nucleotides, the CDR3 is TGTGCCACCAGCGGTAGGACAGGGGGCCACCGGAACATTCAGTACTTC.

Turning to this clonotype: One base away lies a much larger clone, so this may be a sequencing read error. This rearrangement joins TRBV6-5 to TRBJ1-5; D unclear. With 2 bases removed from V and 0 bases from J, the gap between germline ends came to 2 bases. The CDR3 totals 13 residues. Germline V gene sequence: CDR1 MNHEY, CDR2 SVGAGI. CDR3 in DNA: TGTGCCAGCAGTTACAATAGCAATCAGCCCCAGCATTTT. Translation gives CASSYNSNQPQHF.